Included here is one T cell receptor (beta chain) sequence, with context. Its specificity is unknown. Ipilimumab CTLA-4 blockade and focal radiation were given to patients with chemo-refractory metastatic non-small-cell lung cancer. This entry is derived from a study of radiotherapy plus CTLA-4 blockade in lung cancer. Background on the study: Patients showed objective responses in 18% of cases and disease control in just over 30%.

Points from the study as a whole: Radiotherapy plus ipilimumab was followed by expansion in blood of tumor-derived TCR clones. Per reports, early blood T cell clone dynamics, plus interferon-beta, forecast response most strongly.

V was cut by 4 bases and J by 6 bases, with 12 bases left in between. CDR3 length equals 13 residues. Germline V gene data show CDR1 as LGHNA and CDR2 as YNFKEQ. The assay was immunoSEQ multiplex PCR, and TCRdb's table has in-frame clones only and misses some. The table shows approximately 32,000 clones, with roughly 71% occurring only once. The TCR comes from a human donor with non-small cell lung cancer who had stable disease on radiotherapy plus ipilimumab. This material consisted of peripheral blood, taken from a patient treated with radiotherapy plus ipilimumab. The gene calls are TRBV4-2 and TRBJ1-2; D gene ambiguous. CDR3 sequence: CASSPRGGNGYTF. The DNA of the CDR3 is TGTGCCAGCAGCCCGAGAGGAGGGAATGGCTACACCTTC.